The T cell receptor beta chain described here comes from a study of long-term antiretroviral therapy in people with HIV. Study observations and caveats: Data on ART adherence, viral resistance or therapy changes were unavailable.

This was the immunoSEQ v3.0 assay at survey level. For every sample, sequencing targeted roughly 35,000-55,000 T-cell genomes. Libraries were prepared by immunoSEQ multiplex PCR; TCRdb keeps only in-frame clonotypes and omits some of them. The sample has around 19,000 clones; 70% to 80% are singletons. This clone was picked up a small number of times. The antigen is undetermined. V gave up 2 bases and J gave up 1 base, with 5 bases separating them. The germline CDR1 and CDR2 sequences are KGHSH and LQKENI. This CDR3 is 13 amino acids long. The clonotype comes from a man younger than 40 with HIV. The rearrangement uses TRBV18 and TRBJ1-1, with D hard to call. This specimen consisted of unsorted PBMCs, obtained at the start of antiretroviral therapy. CDR3 coding DNA: TGTGCCAGCTCACCATCCGAGAACACTGAAGCTTTCTTT. Protein sequence: CASSPSENTEAFF.